The TCR beta chain described here comes from a study of identifying expanded T cells in peripheral blood. V was shortened by 6 bases and J by 4 bases, with 15 bases between the two germline ends. Germline CDR1 SQVTM, CDR2 ANQGSEA. The CDR3 runs 13 residues. TCRdb's table, derived via immunoSEQ multiplex PCR, lists solely in-frame clones and lacks some. The sample records 55,000 to 80,000 clones, approximately 83% being singletons. The clonotype originates from a person between 18 and 75 years old in good health. V usage is TRBV29-1 and J usage is TRBJ1-1, with a possible D match to TRBD1 (5 bases). The sample consisted of blood. CDR3 DNA: TGCAGCGTCCCAGGGTTTGTGGGCACTGAAGCTTTCTTT. Amino acids: CSVPGFVGTEAFF.